What follows are 11 T cell receptor beta chains derived from one specimen sequenced in a study of cytomegalovirus exposure and HLA in healthy donors. Primers included in the PCR were 60 Vbeta and 13 Jbeta primers. Repertoires were generated with immunoSEQ multiplex PCR, while TCRdb's copy carries only in-frame clones and drops some. The sample lists around 170,000 clones; around 80% were seen once. Sequences were obtained from PBMCs. The source is a girl between 10 and 17 years old in good health and CMV-seropositive.

The V call is TRBV7-9, the J call TRBJ2-7; 10 bases agree with TRBD1. This CDR3 spans 14 amino acids. V shed 3 bases and J 4 bases; nucleotides not matched to a gene: 3. Germline CDR1 and CDR2: SEHNR and FQNEAQ (reference sequence). Here the CDR3 reads CASSFRDRGYEQYF. DNA of the CDR3: TGTGCCAGCAGCTTCCGGGACAGGGGATACGAGCAGTACTTC.

The chain recombines TRBV13 with TRBJ2-2, with TRBD1 matching over 8 bases. CDR3 length equals 19 residues. V gave up 2 bases and J gave up 2 bases; unmatched junction bases: 13. Germline V gives CDR1 PRHDT, CDR2 FYEKMQ (reference sequence). The CDR3 nucleotides are TGTGCCAGCAGCTTATCCCGACAGGGGTTTGATGAAAACACCGGGGAGCTGTTTTTT. Its protein product is CASSLSRQGFDENTGELFF.

The chain is built from TRBV6-5 and TRBJ1-1; possibly TRBD1 for D (5 bases). CDR3 size: 15 residues. In germline, CDR1 is MNHEY, CDR2 SVGAGI. Trimming pared 0 bases from V and 0 bases from J, leaving 8 bases between. DNA of the CDR3: TGTGCCAGCAGTTACTCAGCCAGGGTGAACACTGAAGCTTTCTTT. Translating it yields CASSYSARVNTEAFF.

The chain carries TRBV30 and TRBJ2-5, with TRBD2 identical over 7 bases. This CDR3 spans 18 amino acids. Germline CDR1 is GTSNPN and CDR2 is SVGIG (reference sequence). Trimming at V came to 5 bases and at J to 5 bases, leaving 23 bases not matched to a gene. CDR3 DNA: TGTGCCTGGGCCGCCGTGGCGGGAGTTTGGAAAGGGTCGGAGACCCAGTACTTC. Encoded protein: CAWAAVAGVWKGSETQYF.

The chain links TRBV5-8 to TRBJ2-7, with a weak D call TRBD2 (7 bases). V lost 2 bases to trimming and J lost 0 bases, with 21 bases between them. Looked up from germline, CDR1 is SGHTS and CDR2 is YDEGEE. This CDR3 is 18 amino acids long. In DNA, the CDR3 is TGTGCCAGCAGCTTTTACACGGGGGGCCCCCCCAGCTCCTACGAGCAGTACTTC. This gives the protein CASSFYTGGPPSSYEQYF.

The V gene is TRBV5-4, the J gene TRBJ2-7, with D possibly matching TRBD2 (6 bases). Trimming shortened V by 0 bases and J by 6 bases, and 19 bases separated the two germline ends. This CDR3 comprises 16 residues. Germline V lookup: CDR1 SGHNT, CDR2 YYREEE (reference sequence). The DNA for the CDR3 is TGTGCCAGCAGCTTGGTAGTGGGAGGCACAGAAATCGAGCAGTACTTC. Residues: CASSLVVGGTEIEQYF.

The sample holds a few counts of this clone. The V call is TRBV19, the J call TRBJ1-5; D is unresolved. The germline V and J ends were trimmed by 5 bases and 6 bases, with 17 bases remaining between them. The germline gives CDR1 LNHDA, CDR2 SQIVND (reference sequence). The CDR3 consists of 15 residues. DNA for the CDR3: TGTGCCAGTAGTTTCGAGGCCGGAGGAGGTCAGCCCCAGCATTTT. Translating it yields CASSFEAGGGQPQHF.

This sequence joins TRBV7-9 and TRBJ2-2, with 7 bases fitting TRBD2. Germline CDR1 reads SEHNR; CDR2 reads FQNEAQ (reference sequence). V was clipped by 5 bases and J by 2 bases; unmatched bases: 8. This CDR3 has 16 residues. For the CDR3, the DNA is TGTGCCAGCAGCCCTCAGGGCGGGAGAAACACCGGGGAGCTGTTTTTT. Its protein is CASSPQGGRNTGELFF.

This clone turned up a few times. The J gene is TRBJ1-1, the V gene TRBV12-5, with D perhaps matching TRBD1 (5 bases). V lost 9 bases, J lost 0 bases, and 8 bases lay in between. Germline assignment: CDR1 LGHNT and CDR2 FRNRAP. This CDR3 contains 12 residues. CDR3 amino acids: CARGGLNTEAFF. CDR3 DNA: TGTGCTAGGGGGGGTCTGAACACTGAAGCTTTCTTT.

The chain links TRBV4-2 to TRBJ2-3; 9 bases are shared with TRBD2. CDR1 and CDR2 (germline): LGHNA, YNFKEQ. Unmatched junction bases numbered 4, after V lost 0 bases and J lost 3 bases. The CDR3 runs to 16 residues. CDR3 protein: CASSQDLAGITDTQYF. CDR3 sequence (DNA): TGTGCCAGCAGCCAAGATCTAGCGGGGATAACAGATACGCAGTATTTT.

The chain is built from TRBV2 and TRBJ2-1, with D unresolved. Trimming shortened V by 5 bases and J by 3 bases, and 11 bases separated the two germline ends. Germline CDR1 SNHLY, CDR2 FYNNEI. The CDR3 runs to 14 residues. CDR3 region: CASSNVPGYNEQFF. DNA of the CDR3: TGTGCCAGCAGTAACGTGCCGGGCTACAATGAGCAGTTCTTC.